The clone carrying this T cell receptor (beta chain) is medium-sized by share. This sample is drawn from a study of metastatic and nonmetastatic thyroid tumors. Study summary: Where malignant and benign thyroid patients were concerned, repertoires were compared across blood and tumor or nodule tissue.

No treatment had been given to any patient before thyroid surgery. As processed by the authors: Between-group CDR3 differences, defined by clinicopathological status, yielded a distant-metastasis classifier for papillary thyroid cancer. With MiXCR, TCRdb reprocessed the PCR reads. The V and J calls come from TCRdb's annotation, not from the publication. The table has 20,000 to 25,000 clones, about 12% seen once; the top ten hold 5.5% to 8%. V was pared by 3 bases and J by 2 bases, with 11 bases between. This CDR3 comprises 14 residues. The clonotype was recovered from a male donor with papillary thyroid cancer or a benign thyroid nodule (not recorded which). Some clones in this sample may be carry-over from other donors' samples. The chain couples TRBV12-3 or TRBV12-4 to TRBJ2-7; D may be TRBD1 (6 bases). Sequencing was done on a sample of blood. The CDR3, as DNA: TGTGCCAGCAGTTTCTTAGGGGGAGCCTACGAGCAGTACTTC. Its protein is CASSFLGGAYEQYF.